This TCR beta chain derives from a study of PD-1 and CTLA-4 blockade in melanoma listed by TCRdb under 2021. Broadly, across the study: The study compared how PD-1 blockade and CTLA-4 blockade affected the melanoma-reactive CD8 T cell response in patients with melanoma.

Library prep was done by the immunoSEQ multiplex PCR assay. TCRdb provides this immuneACCESS table in a form limited to in-frame rearrangements. Some clones are lacking; in checked studies, under half of them reflect an unresolved V gene, and why the rest are absent is not known. The sample records about 21,000 clones, approximately 88% of which are singletons. The ten largest clones take up 7.8% of the sample. Comment on this clone: The clone's antigen remains unknown. Within one base of it there is no much larger clone, and no base qualities were kept.

V trim: 4 bases; J trim: 7 bases; unmatched bases: 12. Looking up the germline V gene yields CDR1 MDHEN and CDR2 SYDVKM. From its cysteine to its phenylalanine, the CDR3 spans 16 amino acids. Only the CDR3 DNA stays, 48 bases, in frame from base 1. The chain joins TRBV28 to TRBJ2-1, with 8 middle bases fitting TRBD1. This sequence originates from a human donor with melanoma. This specimen was CD8+ T cells from peripheral blood, taken before anti-PD-1 treatment. In nucleotides, the sequence is TGTGCCAGCAGTTGGGAGGCAGGGGGCAGCGGGAATGAGCAGTTCTTC. This gives the protein CASSWEAGGSGNEQFF. The CDR3 plus the reference TRBV28 and TRBJ2-1 genes for the other parts give the full variable domain: DVKVTQSSRYLVKRTGEKVFLECVQDMDHENMFWYRQDPGLGLRLIYFSYDVKMKEKGDIPEGYSVSREKKERFSLILESASTNQTSMYLCASSWEAGGSGNEQFFGPGTRLTVL.